A single sample is the source of the 19 T cell receptor beta chains below, sequenced in a study of cytomegalovirus exposure and HLA in healthy donors. A multiplex PCR was run with 60 Vbeta primers and 13 Jbeta primers. Profiled with immunoSEQ multiplex PCR; TCRdb holds only in-frame clones, not every one. The sample lists approximately 220,000 clones, 60% to 80% occurring once. Sequenced: PBMCs. The receptors stem from a male donor in good health and CMV-seronegative.

The chain employs TRBV9 and TRBJ2-5; 14 bases agree with TRBD2. The J call may be incorrect, as the DNA end agrees better with TRBJ2-7. In germline, CDR1 is SGDLS, CDR2 YYNGEE. The CDR3 spans 17 residues. For the CDR3, the DNA is TGTGCCAGCAGCATCGGACTAGCGGGAGGTCCCGCCTACGAGCAGTACTTC. Residues: CASSIGLAGGPAYEQYF.

V and J are TRBV2 and TRBJ1-5; TRBD1 might be the D (6 bases). Germline CDR1 is SNHLY and CDR2 is FYNNEI. The CDR3 has 12 residues. Trimming left V 1 base short and J 15 bases short, with 13 bases between. The CDR3: CASSEEAGETHF. CDR3 sequence (DNA): TGTGCCAGCAGTGAAGAGGCAGGGGAGACGCATTTT.

The J gene is TRBJ1-1, the V gene TRBV19; 7 bases are shared with TRBD1. This CDR3 comprises 16 residues. Germline CDR1 LNHDA, CDR2 SQIVND (reference sequence). The V gene end was trimmed by 0 bases and the J gene end by 5 bases; junction bases not matched to a gene: 9. CDR3 bases: TGTGCCAGTAGTATAGACCCCGACAGGGACGGGACTGAAGCTTTCTTT. It specifies CASSIDPDRDGTEAFF. The full variable domain, with the rest looked up from reference TRBV19 and TRBJ1-1, is DGGITQSPKYLFRKEGQNVTLSCEQNLNHDAMYWYRQDPGQGLRLIYYSQIVNDFQKGDIAEGYSVSREKKESFPLTVTSAQKNPTAFYLCASSIDPDRDGTEAFFGQGTRLTVV.

The V gene is TRBV6-4, the J gene TRBJ1-5; TRBD1 might be the D (5 bases). The CDR3 is made up of 15 amino acids. Trimming cost V 4 bases and J 5 bases, with 15 bases left between them. Germline lookup yields CDR1 MRHNA and CDR2 SNTAGT. The CDR3 protein is CASSGFRGGDQPQHF. CDR3 in DNA: TGTGCCAGCAGTGGATTTAGGGGAGGGGATCAGCCCCAGCATTTT.

The chain carries TRBV7-9 and TRBJ1-6, with D possibly TRBD1 on 6 matching bases. In germline, CDR1 is SEHNR, CDR2 FQNEAQ (reference sequence). Trimming took off 6 bases at V and 13 bases at J, with 19 bases between the two ends. The CDR3 contains 14 residues. CDR3 sequence reads: CASRREGDGGPLHF. In DNA form, the CDR3 reads TGTGCCAGCAGACGAGAAGGGGATGGGGGCCCCCTCCACTTT.

The chain combines TRBV12-5 with TRBJ2-2; tentative D call: TRBD1 (6 bases). The CDR3 has 16 residues. Germline CDR1 and CDR2: LGHNT and FRNRAP. Between the trimmed V and J ends, which lost 7 bases and 0 bases, there was a span of 15 bases. In nucleotides, the CDR3 is TGTGCTAGTGCCTCCACAGGGTTCGCGAACACCGGGGAGCTGTTTTTT. Its translation: CASASTGFANTGELFF.

The V and J genes are TRBV6-5 and TRBJ2-2, with D tentatively TRBD2 (5 bases). The V gene lost 0 bases and the J gene lost 6 bases, with 5 bases spanning the gap. The CDR3 length is 13 residues. CDR1 is MNHEY and CDR2 is SVGAGI in the germline V gene. The CDR3 is CASSYSSAGELFF. The DNA of the CDR3 is TGTGCCAGCAGTTACTCTAGCGCCGGGGAGCTGTTTTTT.

The chain uses TRBV18 and TRBJ1-5, with 9 bases that match TRBD1. This CDR3 has 16 residues. V dropped 1 base and J dropped 1; count of bases not matched to a gene: 2. Germline V lookup: CDR1 KGHSH, CDR2 LQKENI. In nucleotides, the CDR3 is TGTGCCAGCTCACCACTTGGACAGGGGAGCAATCAGCCCCAGCATTTT. This encodes CASSPLGQGSNQPQHF.

This clone has just a few counts. This chain's CDR3 is CASSQDSRIRKQYF. CDR3 in DNA: TGTGCCAGCAGCCAAGATAGCCGTATAAGGAAACAGTACTTC. The V call is TRBV4-2, the J call TRBJ2-7, with D hard to call. The CDR3 sequence is 14 residues long. CDR1 and CDR2 from the germline V gene are LGHNA and YNFKEQ. V lost 0 bases to trimming and J lost 10 bases, with 16 bases between them.

This clone has a single count. This sequence joins TRBV18 and TRBJ2-5; TRBD2 might be the D (6 bases). V was cut by 0 bases and J by 5 bases, with 10 bases left in between. Germline CDR1 KGHSH, CDR2 LQKENI. CDR3 size: 14 residues. CDR3 bases: TGTGCCAGCTCACCACCAGCGGGTTCGGAGACCCAGTACTTC. Translating gives CASSPPAGSETQYF.

The chain has TRBV11-2 and TRBJ1-1; 7 bases match TRBD1. This CDR3 comprises 15 residues. Unmatched junction bases numbered 7, after V lost 5 bases and J lost 1 base. Germline V gene sequence: CDR1 SGHAT, CDR2 FQNNGV. The DNA for the CDR3 is TGTGCCAGCAGCAGAACCGGGACAGCGAACACTGAAGCTTTCTTT. It codes for CASSRTGTANTEAFF.

The V gene is TRBV5-1, the J gene TRBJ2-3, with 8 positions matching TRBD2. CDR3 length equals 15 residues. Germline V CDR1 and CDR2: SGHRS, YFSETQ. V shed 1 base and J 0 bases; nucleotides not matched to a gene: 1. The CDR3 region has the DNA TGCGCCAGCAGCTTGCCTAGCGGGAGCACAGATACGCAGTATTTT. Protein: CASSLPSGSTDTQYF.

The chain links TRBV19 to TRBJ1-1, with 10 bases lining up with TRBD1. The CDR3 consists of 14 residues. Trimming cost V 7 bases and J 9 bases; bases outside gene matches: 11. CDR1 LNHDA and CDR2 SQIVND come from the germline V gene (reference sequence). The CDR3 region is CASTITGQGEKAFF. The CDR3 DNA reads as TGTGCCAGTACCATCACAGGACAGGGGGAGAAAGCTTTCTTT.

This clone was counted only a few times. The chain links TRBV7-2 to TRBJ2-1; no firm D call. V shed 2 bases and J shed 2 bases, with 4 bases lying between them. Germline CDR1 SGHTA, CDR2 FQGNSA. The length of the CDR3 is 13 residues. The CDR3 loop is CASSLTAYNEQFF. As DNA, the CDR3 is TGTGCCAGCAGCTTAACGGCCTACAATGAGCAGTTCTTC.

The chain links TRBV7-6 to TRBJ2-1, with TRBD1 matching over 12 bases. This CDR3 comprises 18 residues. V lost 2 bases to trimming and J lost 0 bases; unmatched junction nucleotides: 5. Germline V gene data show CDR1 as SGHVS and CDR2 as FNYEAQ. DNA of the CDR3: TGTGCCAGCAGCTTAAGGGACAGGGGGCCCATCTCCTACAATGAGCAGTTCTTC. It encodes CASSLRDRGPISYNEQFF.

This clone was seen a handful of times. Here the CDR3 DNA reads TGTGCCAGCAGCCCCTCAGGGGGCGTTAATGAAAAACTGTTTTTT. Protein sequence: CASSPSGGVNEKLFF. The rearrangement links TRBV9 to TRBJ1-4; TRBD1 matches 8 bases. Losses at the gene ends were 4 bases for V and 4 bases for J; bases not matched to a gene: 6. The CDR3 is 15 residues long. Germline CDR1 reads SGDLS; CDR2 reads YYNGEE.

The V and J genes are TRBV29-1 and TRBJ2-1, with 15 bases lining up with TRBD2. This CDR3 comprises 14 residues. With V trimmed by 7 bases and J by 7 bases, 5 bases remained unmatched. Germline V gene data show CDR1 as SQVTM and CDR2 as ANQGSEA. The CDR3 protein is CSGTGTSGRNEQFF. Here the CDR3 DNA reads TGCAGCGGTACCGGGACTAGCGGGAGGAATGAGCAGTTCTTC.

This clone was counted a few times. A junction boundary mismatches the germline segment, possibly from a read error. V and J are TRBV27 and TRBJ2-7; 8 positions agree with TRBD1. Germline CDR1 and CDR2: MNHEY and SMNVEV (reference sequence). The CDR3 length is 12 residues. The CDR3 loop is CASGLSSPGQDF. The CDR3 DNA follows: TGTGCCAGCGGGTTATCTTCGCCGGGACAGGACTTC.

The V and J genes are TRBV7-9 and TRBJ2-3; tentative D call: TRBD2 (5 bases). Trimming removed 8 bases at V and 5 bases at J, with 17 bases between. CDR1 SEHNR and CDR2 FQNEAQ come from the germline V gene (reference sequence). The CDR3 totals 14 residues. The DNA for the CDR3 is TGTGCCAGCTCCGGGATTTCGTCACAAGATACGCAGTATTTT. Its protein product is CASSGISSQDTQYF.